A selection of T cell receptor beta chains follows, all from one sample in a study of blood T cell repertoires in COVID-19. Measured with immunoSEQ multiplex PCR; TCRdb has only the in-frame clones, and not every one. The sample records 70,000 or so clones, 65% to 85% being singletons. The sample consisted of peripheral blood. Receptors originate from a man in his fifties or sixties with COVID-19, enrolled during active disease. Each CDR3 is given with its conserved first and last residue. Fields, in order: D gene, J gene, clone size, CDR3 length, V gene, CDR3 protein, CDR3 DNA. A D gene is named only where the DNA matches it firmly. For some rows the clone size is stated as once, few or many, or as a class when expanded; others skip it.

D: TRBD2; J: TRBJ2-1; size: .; length: 14; V: TRBV9; CDR3: CASSVASGSYEQFF; DNA: TGTGCCAGCAGCGTAGCTAGCGGGAGTTATGAGCAGTTCTTC
D: TRBD1; J: TRBJ1-3; size: .; length: 15; V: TRBV28; CDR3: CASSLTGGGRNTIYF; DNA: TGTGCCAGCAGCCTCACAGGGGGAGGAAGGAACACCATATATTTT
D: .; J: TRBJ1-2; size: .; length: 14; V: TRBV2; CDR3: CASSEAGPAYGYTF; DNA: TGTGCCAGCAGTGAAGCGGGGCCTGCCTATGGCTACACCTTC
D: .; J: TRBJ2-2; size: .; length: 15; V: TRBV5-4; CDR3: CASSPPGGIAGELFF; DNA: TGTGCCAGCAGCCCCCCTGGAGGGATTGCGGGGGAGCTGTTTTTT
D: .; J: TRBJ2-6; size: .; length: 16; V: TRBV24-1; CDR3: CATSEGGATGANVLTF; DNA: TGTGCCACCAGTGAAGGGGGGGCTACTGGGGCCAACGTCCTGACTTTC
D: TRBD1; J: TRBJ2-4; size: .; length: 18; V: TRBV19; CDR3: CASTGTGGELGAKNIQYF; DNA: TGTGCCAGTACCGGGACAGGGGGTGAACTGGGCGCCAAAAACATTCAGTACTTC
D: .; J: TRBJ1-3; size: .; length: 17; V: TRBV3-1/TRBV3-2; CDR3: CASSQITLRDSGNTIYF; DNA: TGTGCCAGCAGCCAAATAACCCTACGGGACTCTGGAAACACCATATATTTT
D: TRBD1; J: TRBJ2-1; size: .; length: 14; V: TRBV29-1; CDR3: CSVEERDRVYEQFF; DNA: TGCAGCGTTGAAGAAAGGGACAGGGTATATGAGCAGTTCTTC
D: .; J: TRBJ2-3; size: .; length: 15; V: TRBV7-6; CDR3: CASSSTPPPGNTQYF; DNA: TGTGCCAGCAGCTCAACCCCGCCCCCCGGGAATACGCAGTATTTT
D: TRBD1; J: TRBJ1-5; size: .; length: 14; V: TRBV27; CDR3: CASSPRQGIQPQHF; DNA: TGTGCCAGCAGTCCCCGACAGGGGATTCAGCCCCAGCATTTT
D: TRBD2; J: TRBJ2-5; size: .; length: 16; V: TRBV3-1/TRBV3-2; CDR3: CASSPLAGGPTETQYF; DNA: TGTGCCAGCAGCCCGCTAGCGGGAGGGCCGACAGAGACCCAGTACTTC
D: .; J: TRBJ1-3; size: .; length: 13; V: TRBV7-9; CDR3: CASSTGSGNTIYF; DNA: TGTGCCAGCAGCACAGGATCCGGAAACACCATATATTTT
D: TRBD1; J: TRBJ1-1; size: .; length: 13; V: TRBV27; CDR3: CASRDTGGTEAFF; DNA: TGTGCCAGCAGGGACACAGGGGGAACTGAAGCTTTCTTT
D: .; J: TRBJ2-7; size: .; length: 15; V: TRBV29-1; CDR3: CSVVSFARGSHEQYF; DNA: TGCAGCGTTGTATCCTTTGCCCGGGGGTCCCACGAGCAGTACTTC
D: .; J: TRBJ1-6; size: .; length: 15; V: TRBV6-2/TRBV6-3; CDR3: CASSYHDLRGSPLHF; DNA: TGTGCCAGCAGTTACCACGATTTAAGAGGATCACCCCTCCACTTT
D: TRBD1; J: TRBJ1-1; size: .; length: 16; V: TRBV28; CDR3: CASSFARGRGNTEAFF; DNA: TGTGCCAGCAGTTTTGCCAGGGGGCGGGGGAACACTGAAGCTTTCTTT
D: TRBD2; J: TRBJ2-2; size: .; length: 16; V: TRBV5-1; CDR3: CASSLGLAGGTGELFF; DNA: TGCGCCAGCAGCTTGGGACTAGCGGGAGGGACCGGGGAGCTGTTTTTT
D: .; J: TRBJ2-6; size: .; length: 22; V: TRBV4-2; CDR3: CASSQEDIPRGRPVSGANVLTF; DNA: TGTGCCAGCAGCCAAGAGGACATTCCCAGGGGCAGGCCAGTCTCTGGGGCCAACGTCCTGACTTTC
D: .; J: TRBJ1-1; size: .; length: 16; V: TRBV25-1; CDR3: CAKTPTPKTMNTEAFF; DNA: TGTGCCAAAACCCCGACACCCAAAACCATGAACACTGAAGCTTTCTTT
D: TRBD1; J: TRBJ1-5; size: .; length: 14; V: TRBV2; CDR3: CASRGTGGNQPQHF; DNA: TGTGCCAGCAGGGGGACAGGGGGCAATCAGCCCCAGCATTTT
D: .; J: TRBJ1-5; size: once; length: 12; V: TRBV19; CDR3: CASSIEAQAQHF; DNA: TGTGCCAGTAGTATAGAGGCCCAGGCCCAGCATTTT
D: TRBD2; J: TRBJ2-1; size: once; length: 16; V: TRBV5-1; CDR3: CASKPGLAGNPHEQFF; DNA: TGCGCCAGCAAACCGGGACTAGCGGGTAACCCCCATGAGCAGTTCTTC
D: .; J: TRBJ1-4; size: once; length: 15; V: TRBV5-5; CDR3: CASSLRWAVREKLFF; DNA: TGTGCCAGCAGCTTGAGGTGGGCCGTGAGAGAAAAACTGTTTTTT
D: TRBD1; J: TRBJ1-1; size: once; length: 16; V: TRBV18; CDR3: CASLTGQSLMNTEAFF; DNA: TGTGCCAGCCTAACGGGACAGTCTTTAATGAACACTGAAGCTTTCTTT
D: .; J: TRBJ1-6; size: .; length: 15; V: TRBV15; CDR3: CATSRDPTRNSPLHF; DNA: TGTGCCACCAGCAGAGATCCCACCCGGAATTCACCCCTCCACTTT
D: TRBD2; J: TRBJ2-5; size: .; length: 12; V: TRBV29-1; CDR3: CSVRLAEETQYF; DNA: TGCAGCGTTAGACTAGCGGAAGAGACCCAGTACTTC
D: TRBD1; J: TRBJ2-5; size: few; length: 14; V: TRBV9; CDR3: CASSVGQGTETQYF; DNA: TGTGCCAGCAGCGTAGGACAGGGGACGGAGACCCAGTACTTC
D: .; J: TRBJ2-5; size: .; length: 12; V: TRBV11-1; CDR3: CASSLGGKTQYF; DNA: TGTGCCAGCAGCTTAGGCGGGAAGACCCAGTACTTC
D: TRBD2; J: TRBJ2-2; size: .; length: 19; V: TRBV5-1; CDR3: CASSVKLAGGTANTGELFF; DNA: TGCGCCAGCAGCGTAAAACTAGCGGGAGGCACCGCGAACACCGGGGAGCTGTTTTTT
D: .; J: TRBJ2-7; size: .; length: 13; V: TRBV7-2; CDR3: CASSYGEGYEQYF; DNA: TGTGCCAGCAGCTACGGGGAAGGATACGAGCAGTACTTC
D: TRBD2; J: TRBJ2-7; size: .; length: 15; V: TRBV3-1/TRBV3-2; CDR3: CASSQESGRFYEQYF; DNA: TGTGCCAGCAGCCAAGAGAGCGGGAGGTTCTACGAGCAGTACTTC
D: .; J: TRBJ2-7; size: .; length: 12; V: TRBV30; CDR3: CAWNFDRGEQYF; DNA: TGTGCCTGGAACTTCGACCGAGGGGAGCAGTACTTC
D: .; J: TRBJ1-1; size: .; length: 16; V: TRBV2; CDR3: CASRPAWGEMNTESFF; DNA: TGTGCCAGCAGGCCTGCCTGGGGAGAAATGAACACTGAATCTTTCTTT
D: TRBD2; J: TRBJ2-7; size: .; length: 15; V: TRBV11-2; CDR3: CASSRTREGAYEQYF; DNA: TGTGCCAGCAGCCGCACTAGGGAGGGCGCCTACGAGCAGTACTTC
D: TRBD2; J: TRBJ2-7; size: .; length: 16; V: TRBV28; CDR3: CASSVQTSASSYEQYF; DNA: TGTGCCAGCAGTGTCCAGACTAGCGCGAGCTCCTACGAGCAGTACTTC
D: .; J: TRBJ2-5; size: .; length: 12; V: TRBV10-3; CDR3: CAISELSETQYF; DNA: TGTGCCATCAGTGAGCTCTCAGAGACCCAGTACTTC
D: TRBD2; J: TRBJ2-2; size: .; length: 16; V: TRBV7-9; CDR3: CASSPWRAGGTGELFF; DNA: TGTGCCAGCAGCCCGTGGAGGGCGGGGGGCACCGGGGAGCTGTTTTTT
D: .; J: TRBJ2-3; size: .; length: 13; V: TRBV7-3; CDR3: CASSSLGPDTQYF; DNA: TGTGCCAGCAGCTCCCTGGGGCCGGATACGCAGTATTTT
D: TRBD1; J: TRBJ2-7; size: .; length: 12; V: TRBV30; CDR3: CAWGDRGDEQYF; DNA: TGTGCCTGGGGGGACAGGGGTGACGAGCAGTACTTC